The present T cell receptor (beta chain) was sequenced within a study of blood T cells in healthy people across ages (dated by TCRdb to 2014 to 2015). The study in broad terms: Template switching captured roughly one uniquely barcoded TCR beta cDNA molecule per two T cells in model experiments. The study analyzed two additional independent replicas of 1 million unique cDNA reads from the same blood draw for two donors, one aged 18 to 29 and one aged 80 or older. Four age groups were formed from the donors: young (average approximately 15 years), middle-aged (around 37), aged (62) and long-lived (around 80). To avoid experimental bias, donors of different ages were distributed randomly across sequencing lanes. Using deep sequencing normalized with unique cDNA molecular identifiers, the study measured how TCR beta repertoire diversity changes with age.

The paper as a whole reports these results and caveats: Observed TCR beta diversity correlated strongly with the percentage of naive T cells measured by flow cytometry. The long-lived group showed more naive CD4+ T cells, fewer expanded clones and increased TCR diversity than the aged group, suggesting age selection. Because the CMV infection status of the donors was unknown, age-related changes in expanded clonotypes may potentially have been confounded. Observed TCR beta diversity per million T cells fell roughly linearly with age, and a significant reduction was already apparent by age around 40. Conclusive comparison of naive and antigen-experienced compartments was prevented by the profiling of bulk unsorted PBMCs. Estimates of total diversity based on one million sequenced T cells were considered lower bounds and underestimates.

Receptor amplification or capture employed 5' RACE. Sequenced using an Illumina HiSeq 2500. A second PCR of about 6 to 11 cycles was performed with a sample-barcoded 5' primer and a J-beta primer mix. A unique molecular identifier was introduced onto each TCR beta cDNA molecule by a template-switch 5' adaptor carrying 12 random nucleotides. Each sample yielded at least 2.5 million CDR3-containing paired-end reads. All of the RNA was converted into first-strand cDNA using the Mint cDNA synthesis kit, with a TRBC-specific oligonucleotide serving as the primer. After uracil-DNA glycosylase treatment, a first 18-cycle PCR used universal primers M1SS and BC2_uni_R on all cDNA. As for how the authors treated the data: For normalization, 1 million high-quality reads, each with a distinct molecular identifier, were randomly selected from each sample. Instead of being binned into consensus sequences, reads that shared molecular identifiers were thrown out. CDR3 identification, clonotype clustering and error correction used MiTCR with a Q25 quality threshold and the strictest error-elimination algorithm. A nonparametric unseen species model with Euler transformation was used to estimate a lower bound on total TCR beta diversity. TCRdb handled the public reads itself, with Q25 trimming in fastp and clone calling in MiXCR, and kept productive beta chains. Duplicate CDR3 protein sequences are folded into a single record with the most common DNA and genes. What appears here as the V and J calls and clone size reflects TCRdb's work, not the paper's. The sample contains roughly 1.7 million distinct CDR3 sequences, about 31% of them found a single time. Approximately 10% of the sample belongs to the ten largest clones.

This clonotype was counted between two and nine times. The clone's antigen remains unknown. No much larger clone is present one base from it, and per-base qualities are unavailable. Systemically healthy Caucasian individuals from Russia, 39 in total and aged roughly 6 to 90 years, were included as donors. Around 10 milliliters of peripheral blood were collected from each donor into EDTA-treated Vacutainer tubes. PBMCs were isolated by Ficoll-Paque density-gradient centrifugation, with at least 6 million obtained per sample. Total RNA was extracted from PBMCs with Trizol reagent, with at least 6 micrograms obtained per sample. Naive CD45RAhigh/CD27high T cell percentages were measured by flow cytometry on a PBMC aliquot from every donor. The CDR3 goes from the cysteine to the phenylalanine over 11 residues. Only the CDR3 DNA is retained, 33 bases long and in frame from the first base. From a lookup of the germline V gene (reference sequence), CDR1 and CDR2 are DFQATT and SNEGSKA.

Input material: blood. The clonotype originates from a woman younger than 45 in good health. The rearrangement joined TRBV20-1 to TRBJ1-1, with the D gene call left open. The bases read TGCGCAGGCCTAAAAAACACTGAAGCTTTCTTT. It is translated as CAGLKNTEAFF.